The present T cell receptor (beta chain) was sequenced within a study of T cells in Graves' hyperthyroidism and ophthalmopathy. Across the study: The authors collected peripheral blood at initial diagnosis, before any treatment.

Germline loops: CDR1 GTSNPN, CDR2 SVGIG (reference sequence). Trimming left V 5 bases short and J 2 bases short, with 15 bases between. This CDR3 comprises 15 residues. As for this clonotype: Its antigen remains unidentified.

Over 18 months, lack of ophthalmopathy progression marked Graves' hyperthyroidism as stable. In making diagnoses, clinical symptoms, serum thyroxine and TRAb, thyroid ultrasound and orbital computed tomography were all used. Amplified regions were TCR beta CDR3 sequences from RNA transcripts. HTBI primers were employed in a first-round RT-PCR of the TCR CDR3. TCRdb called the multiplex PCR reads again in MiXCR, with one record for every CDR3 protein. The table shows fewer than 400,000 distinct CDR3 sequences, with more than 20% occurring only once. Study-wide results and limits: Most expanded thyroid clonotypes above 0.001 recurred in blood.

Specimen: blood. The clonotype comes from a man in his fifties with Graves' hyperthyroidism. The V and J genes are TRBV30 and TRBJ1-4, with a possible D match to TRBD1 (6 bases). CDR3 amino acids: CAWATGSLTNEKLFF. The DNA of the CDR3 is TGTGCCTGGGCTACAGGGTCCCTGACTAATGAAAAACTGTTTTTT.